This section outlines one T cell receptor beta chain sequence together with its context. Clones were sequenced by immunoSEQ multiplex PCR, and TCRdb holds only the in-frame ones, with some missing. Among roughly 2,500,000 clones listed, over 85% were seen once. This entry is derived from a study of shared clonotypes between healthy human individuals. Per germline, CDR1 SGHTA and CDR2 FQGNSA. This CDR3 is 15 amino acids long. V lost 3 bases, J lost 0 bases, and 12 bases lay in between. The chain combines TRBV7-2 with TRBJ2-7, with D tentatively TRBD2 (5 bases). Sequencing was carried out using naive CD4+ T cells from PBMCs. The subset: CD45RA+ positively selected. The origin of this receptor is a man younger than 30 in good health. Some clones in this sample may be carry-over from other donors' samples. The CDR3 nucleotides read TGTGCCAGCAGCTTCGCGCTAGGAGGCTCCTACGAGCAGTACTTC. Translation gives CASSFALGGSYEQYF. The complete variable domain, with remaining parts taken from reference TRBV7-2 and TRBJ2-7, reads GAGVSQSPSNKVTEKGKDVELRCDPISGHTALYWYRQSLGQGLEFLIYFQGNSAPDKSGLPSDRFSAERTGGSVSTLTIQRTQQEDSAVYLCASSFALGGSYEQYFGPGTRLTVT.